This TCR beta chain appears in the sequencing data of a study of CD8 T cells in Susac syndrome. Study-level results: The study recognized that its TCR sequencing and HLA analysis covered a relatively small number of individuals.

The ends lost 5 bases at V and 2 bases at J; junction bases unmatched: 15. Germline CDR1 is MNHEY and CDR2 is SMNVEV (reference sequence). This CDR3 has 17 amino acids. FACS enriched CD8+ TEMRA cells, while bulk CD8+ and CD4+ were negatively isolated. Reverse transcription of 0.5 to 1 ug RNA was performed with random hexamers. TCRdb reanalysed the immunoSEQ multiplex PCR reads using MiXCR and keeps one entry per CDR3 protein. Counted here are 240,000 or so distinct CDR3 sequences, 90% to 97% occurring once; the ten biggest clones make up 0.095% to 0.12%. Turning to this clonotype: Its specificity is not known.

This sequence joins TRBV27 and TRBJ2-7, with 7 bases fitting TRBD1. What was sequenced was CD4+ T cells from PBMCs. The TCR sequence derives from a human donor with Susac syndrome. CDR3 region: CASSPHPTGTQPYEQYF. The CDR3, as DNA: TGTGCCAGCAGTCCCCACCCGACAGGGACACAACCCTACGAGCAGTACTTC.